This TCR beta chain came from a study of blood T cell repertoires in COVID-19 (dated by TCRdb to the early 2020s). The study in broad terms: Samples from collaborators originated in the United States, Italy and Spain and spanned both the acute and convalescent phases of COVID-19. HLA class I and class II types, where available, came from metadata supplied by the sample provider rather than from assay-based typing. The prospective study material was composed of cDNA or gDNA derived from T cells, B-cell-depleted T cells, or PBMCs. Nearly every sample came with metadata listing a de-identified subject ID, COVID-19 status, age in years and sex. The repertoires were made available in a free public database intended to serve as a resource for research on the immune response to SARS-CoV-2. Samples were obtained from the ongoing ImmuneRACE study (first 160 participants) and from 1,200 or so subjects provided by 6 global collaborators. Deeply sampled blood TCRbeta repertoires from subjects exposed to, actively infected with, or recovered from COVID-19 were included in the dataset.

TCRbeta CDR3 regions were amplified from genomic DNA by means of the immunoSEQ Assay, a bias-controlled multiplex PCR. As for the original processing: Within the assay, amplification of reference gene primers was used to estimate how many nucleated cells each sample contained. To quantify the absolute abundance of each unique TCRbeta CDR3 rearrangement, sequence reads were collapsed and filtered. Productive Simpson clonality was computed per sample as the square root of Simpson's diversity index over productive rearrangements. TCRdb holds this immuneACCESS table with in-frame rearrangements only. Some clones are missing; in checked studies, unresolved V genes explain under half, and the rest has no known cause. The V and J calls and clone size were taken over from that table, and D and trimming were inferred from the DNA. Recorded for this sample are just over 250,000 clones; more than 90% of them occurred a single time. The ten largest clones represent just over 2.5% of the sample.

The paper as a whole reports these results and caveats: Clinical and demographic metadata were provided uncurated, with the amount varying by source and participant.

Measured from the cysteine to the phenylalanine, the CDR3 is 12 residues long. Solely the CDR3 DNA is kept, with 36 bases framed from the first base. The junction shows trimming of 7 bases on V and 0 bases on J, plus 4 bases between the germline ends. Looking up the germline V gene yields CDR1 MNHNS and CDR2 SASEGT. Details on this clone: The clone's antigen remains unknown. No base quality information exists; no much larger clone differs at one position.

In Seattle, one collaborating source enrolled patients while the infection was active and tracked those patients longitudinally over the course of disease. Each collaborating institution followed its own protocols to collect whole blood in K2EDTA tubes. Collaborator samples were shipped for TCRbeta analysis as frozen whole blood, isolated PBMCs, or DNA extracted from either sample type. Sequencing was carried out using peripheral blood. In this chain, TRBV6-1 is recombined with TRBJ1-5; the D gene is unclear. The clonotype comes from a person in their late teens or twenties with COVID-19, enrolled during active disease. The DNA is TGTGCCAGCACCCTTAGCAATCAGCCCCAGCATTTT. This gives the protein CASTLSNQPQHF.